What follows is one TCR beta chain and its context. Its cognate antigen has yet to be identified. No per-base quality is available; no much larger clone lies one base away. The data belong to a study of blood T cell repertoires in COVID-19 (dated by TCRdb to about 2020). Regarding the complete study: The collaborator samples originated in the United States, Italy and Spain and spanned the acute and convalescent phases of COVID-19. The prospective study material was composed of cDNA or gDNA derived from T cells, B-cell-depleted T cells, or PBMCs. Subjects who had been exposed to COVID-19, were actively infected with it, or had recovered from it provided the deeply sampled blood TCRbeta repertoires that made up the dataset. The repertoires were released in a freely available public database intended as a resource for research on the immune response to SARS-CoV-2. Samples came from the ongoing ImmuneRACE study (first 160 participants) plus 1,254 subjects from 6 global collaborators. Nearly every sample came with metadata listing a de-identified subject ID, COVID-19 status, age in years and sex. HLA class I and class II types, where available, came from metadata supplied by the sample provider rather than from assay-based typing.

CDR1 is given as SGHRS and CDR2 as YFSETQ, both from the germline V gene. From the cysteine through the phenylalanine, the CDR3 covers 18 amino acids. Just CDR3 DNA is preserved here, 54 bases in frame from base 1. V trim: 4 bases; J trim: 7 bases; unmatched bases: 16. TCRbeta CDR3 regions were amplified from genomic DNA using the immunoSEQ Assay, a bias-controlled multiplex PCR. The original methods were these. Nucleated cell counts per sample were estimated from amplification of reference gene primers within the assay. Sequence reads were collapsed and filtered to measure the absolute abundance of every unique TCRbeta CDR3 rearrangement. For each sample, productive Simpson clonality was calculated as the square root of Simpson's diversity index across productive rearrangements. Held by TCRdb, this immuneACCESS table contains in-frame sequences only and omits some clones. Under half of the omission traces to an unresolved V gene where checked; the cause of the rest is unknown. V, J and clone size were drawn from that table, and D and trimming were deduced from the DNA. The sample yields fewer than 55,000 clones; around 84% were counted once. Roughly 1.4% of the sample lies in the top ten.

The collaborating institutions used their own protocols to collect whole blood in K2EDTA tubes. Collaborator samples were shipped for TCRbeta analysis as frozen whole blood, isolated PBMCs, or DNA extracted from either sample type. General conclusions and limits of the study: The amount of clinical and demographic metadata varied by source and participant and was provided uncurated.

Here the chain combines TRBV5-1 and TRBJ2-2, and 10 junctional nucleotides match TRBD1. The source is a man aged 50 or older with acute or convalescent COVID-19. Sequenced: peripheral blood. The CDR3 region has the sequence CASSVPGTGVMSGGELFF. The DNA reads TGCGCCAGCAGCGTACCCGGGACAGGGGTCATGTCAGGCGGGGAGCTGTTTTTT.